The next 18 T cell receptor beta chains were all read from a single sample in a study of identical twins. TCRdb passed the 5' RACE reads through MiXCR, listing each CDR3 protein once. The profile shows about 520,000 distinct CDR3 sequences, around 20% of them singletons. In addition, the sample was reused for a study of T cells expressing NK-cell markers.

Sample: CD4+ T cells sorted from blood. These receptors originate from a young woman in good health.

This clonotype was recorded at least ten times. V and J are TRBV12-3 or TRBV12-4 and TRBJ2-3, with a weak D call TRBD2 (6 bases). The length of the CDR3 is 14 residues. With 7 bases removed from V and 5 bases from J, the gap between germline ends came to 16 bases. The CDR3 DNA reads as TGTGCCAGCACCATGGGACTCGGCAGAGATACGCAGTATTTT. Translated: CASTMGLGRDTQYF.

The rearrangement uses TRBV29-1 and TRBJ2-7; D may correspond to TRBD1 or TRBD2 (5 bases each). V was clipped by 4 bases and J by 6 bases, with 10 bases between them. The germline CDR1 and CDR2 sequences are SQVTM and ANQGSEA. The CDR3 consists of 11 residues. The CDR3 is CSVVGVGEQYF. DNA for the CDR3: TGCAGCGTTGTGGGGGTCGGCGAGCAGTACTTC.

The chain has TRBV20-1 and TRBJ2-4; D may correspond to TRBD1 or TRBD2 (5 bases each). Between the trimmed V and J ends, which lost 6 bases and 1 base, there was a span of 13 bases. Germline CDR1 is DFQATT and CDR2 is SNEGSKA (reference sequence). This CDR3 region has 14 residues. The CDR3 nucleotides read TGCAGTGCCTCCGGGAAGGGGGCCAAAAACATTCAGTACTTC. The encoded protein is CSASGKGAKNIQYF.

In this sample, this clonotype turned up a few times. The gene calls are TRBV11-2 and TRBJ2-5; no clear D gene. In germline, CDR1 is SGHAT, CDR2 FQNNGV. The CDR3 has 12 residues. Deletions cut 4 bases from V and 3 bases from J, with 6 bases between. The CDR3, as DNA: TGTGCCAGCAGCTACCTCAAAGAGACCCAGTACTTC. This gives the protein CASSYLKETQYF.

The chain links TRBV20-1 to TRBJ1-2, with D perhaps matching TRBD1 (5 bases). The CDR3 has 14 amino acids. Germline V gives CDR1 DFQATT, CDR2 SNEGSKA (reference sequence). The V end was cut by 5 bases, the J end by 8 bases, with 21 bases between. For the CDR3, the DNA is TGCAGTGCTTTTTTAGGGTTACAGGCGAGCGGCTACACCTTC. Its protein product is CSAFLGLQASGYTF.

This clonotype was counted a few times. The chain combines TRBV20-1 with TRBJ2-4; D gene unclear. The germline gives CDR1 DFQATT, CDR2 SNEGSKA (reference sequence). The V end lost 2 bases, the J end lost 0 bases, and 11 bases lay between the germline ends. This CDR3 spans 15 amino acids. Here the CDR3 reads CSARKERLAKNIQYF. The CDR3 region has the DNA TGCAGTGCTAGAAAGGAAAGGTTAGCCAAAAACATTCAGTACTTC.

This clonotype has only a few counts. The CDR3 is CSATKTQETQYF. CDR3 DNA sequence: TGCAGTGCTACGAAGACCCAAGAGACCCAGTACTTC. The V and J genes are TRBV20-1 and TRBJ2-5, with unresolved D. This CDR3 comprises 12 residues. The germline V and J ends were trimmed by 4 bases and 1 base, with 7 bases remaining between them. Germline values: CDR1 DFQATT, CDR2 SNEGSKA (reference sequence).

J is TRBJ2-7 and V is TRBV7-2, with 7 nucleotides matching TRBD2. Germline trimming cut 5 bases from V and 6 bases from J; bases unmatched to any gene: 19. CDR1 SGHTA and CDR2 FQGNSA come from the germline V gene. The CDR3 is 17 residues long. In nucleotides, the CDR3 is TGTGCCAGCAGCCCGACGCGGGGTGTGACTAGCTTACCCGAGCAGTACTTC. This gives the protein CASSPTRGVTSLPEQYF.

The CDR3 reads CASRTRGGGEQFF. CDR3 bases: TGTGCCAGCAGAACCCGAGGGGGGGGAGAACAGTTCTTC. The V call is TRBV6-1, the J call TRBJ2-1; TRBD2 might be the D (7 bases). Germline assignment: CDR1 MNHNS and CDR2 SASEGT. The V gene lost 6 bases and the J gene lost 13 bases, with 19 bases spanning the gap. The CDR3 is made up of 13 amino acids.

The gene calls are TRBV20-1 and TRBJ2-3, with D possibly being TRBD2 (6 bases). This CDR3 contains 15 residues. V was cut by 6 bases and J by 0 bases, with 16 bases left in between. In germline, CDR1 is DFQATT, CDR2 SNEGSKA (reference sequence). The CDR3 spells CSALRSGRSTDTQYF. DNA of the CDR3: TGCAGTGCACTTAGGAGCGGGCGAAGCACAGATACGCAGTATTTT.

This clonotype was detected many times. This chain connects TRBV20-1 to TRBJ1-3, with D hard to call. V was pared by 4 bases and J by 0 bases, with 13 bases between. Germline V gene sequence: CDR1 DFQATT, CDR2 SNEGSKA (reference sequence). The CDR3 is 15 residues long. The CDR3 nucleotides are TGCAGTGCTAATGGCAGCCCCAGCTCTGGAAACACCATATATTTT. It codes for CSANGSPSSGNTIYF.

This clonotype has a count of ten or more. CDR3 protein: CASSQRLAGGNEQFF. The CDR3 DNA is TGTGCCAGCAGTCAAAGACTAGCGGGAGGCAATGAGCAGTTCTTC. The V gene is TRBV6-2 or TRBV6-3, the J gene TRBJ2-1; TRBD2 matches 13 bases. Trimming took 5 bases from V and 6 from J; bases not matched to a gene: 4. Germline V lookup: CDR1 MNHEY, CDR2 SVGEGT. The CDR3 loop spans 15 amino acids.

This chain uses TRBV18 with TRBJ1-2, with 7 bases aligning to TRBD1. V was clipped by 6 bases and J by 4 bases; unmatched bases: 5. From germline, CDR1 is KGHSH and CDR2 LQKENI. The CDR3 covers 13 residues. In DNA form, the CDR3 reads TGTGCCAGCTCGCGGGACAGCCCCTATGGCTACACCTTC. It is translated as CASSRDSPYGYTF.

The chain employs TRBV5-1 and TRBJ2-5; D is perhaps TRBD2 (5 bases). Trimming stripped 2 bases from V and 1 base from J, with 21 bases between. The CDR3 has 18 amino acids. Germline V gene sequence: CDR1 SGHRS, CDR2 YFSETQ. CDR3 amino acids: CASSFNEQRSGVQETQYF. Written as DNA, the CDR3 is TGCGCCAGCAGCTTCAACGAGCAGAGATCCGGGGTCCAAGAGACCCAGTACTTC.

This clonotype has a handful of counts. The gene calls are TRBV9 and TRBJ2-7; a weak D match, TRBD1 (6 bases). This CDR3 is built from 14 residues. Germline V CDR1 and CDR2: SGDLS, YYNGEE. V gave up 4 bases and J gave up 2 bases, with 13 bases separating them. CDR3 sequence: CASSSRTEPYEQYF. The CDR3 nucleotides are TGTGCCAGCAGCTCCAGGACAGAGCCCTACGAGCAGTACTTC.

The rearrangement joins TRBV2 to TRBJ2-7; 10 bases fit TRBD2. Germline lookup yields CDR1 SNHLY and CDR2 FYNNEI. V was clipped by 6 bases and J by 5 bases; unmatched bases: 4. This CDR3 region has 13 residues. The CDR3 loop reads CASRRGTSDEQYF. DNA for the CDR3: TGTGCCAGCAGGCGAGGGACTAGCGACGAGCAGTACTTC.

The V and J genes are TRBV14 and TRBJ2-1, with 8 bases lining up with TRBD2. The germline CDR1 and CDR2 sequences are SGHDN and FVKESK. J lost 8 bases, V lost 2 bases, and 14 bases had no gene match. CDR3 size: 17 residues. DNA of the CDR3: TGTGCCAGCAGCCAACAAACCCTACTAGCGGCTATGTATGAGCAGTTCTTC. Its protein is CASSQQTLLAAMYEQFF.

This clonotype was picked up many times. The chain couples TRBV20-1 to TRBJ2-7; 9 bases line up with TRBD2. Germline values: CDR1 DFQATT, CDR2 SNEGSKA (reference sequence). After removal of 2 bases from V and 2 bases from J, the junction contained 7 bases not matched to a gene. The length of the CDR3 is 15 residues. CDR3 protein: CSARNPAGGPYEQYF. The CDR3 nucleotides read TGCAGTGCTAGAAATCCGGCGGGGGGGCCCTACGAGCAGTACTTC.